This T cell receptor (beta chain) was captured by sequencing in a study of pediatric ulcerative colitis (dated by TCRdb to the late 2010s). About the investigation overall: Pancolitis was present in several ulcerative colitis patients and left-sided colitis in two, and histology consistent with ulcerative colitis was found in all of these patients. The Pediatric Ulcerative Colitis Activity Index classified a couple of patients as having mild disease, several as having moderate disease and three as having acute severe colitis. From nine newly diagnosed, treatment-naive pediatric ulcerative colitis patients and a few non-IBD control children, paired blood and rectal samples were collected.

Using the immunoSEQ TRB Survey service, rearranged CDR3 beta regions were amplified from genomic DNA with multiplex V and J primers. Survey-level sequencing depth of up to 500,000 reads per sample was used to keep depth equal across samples. The libraries were purified, combined into pools and sequenced with Illumina technology. Concerning the study's data processing: Productive clonality, sample overlap, pairwise scatters, CDR3 beta length, V/D/J gene usage and productiveness were assessed with immunoSEQ online tools. Calculated diversity was the number of unique rearrangements divided by total templates times 100; Shannon and Simpson indices were also computed. Principal component analysis used the R prcomp function and ggbiplot package on Z-score normalized data. Morisita's index was used to quantify blood-rectal clonal overlap within each subject. Imported from immuneACCESS, the table was reduced by TCRdb to in-frame sequences with V and J called. These copies leave out some clones; in studies compared against another copy, an unresolved V gene accounts for under half, and the cause of the remainder is not known. V and J calls and clone size are as listed in that table; D and trimming were resolved from the DNA. Recorded for this sample are approximately 9,000 clones; 88% of them occurred a single time. The leading ten clones occupy more than 6% of the sample.

Study-wide conclusions, independent of this receptor: The healthy control group was small, consisting of only a handful of individuals. Autologous blood-rectal clonal overlap was significantly higher in ulcerative colitis patients than in controls, suggesting increased T cell trafficking to inflamed tissue. Because repertoires were derived from total lymphocyte DNA, patterns in rare subsets such as regulatory T cells may not have been reflected. Controls, mild-moderate and acute severe colitis patients were separated by rectal repertoire features, and reduced rectal diversity due to clonal expansions was observed in acute severe colitis. A couple of patients' blood samples yielded substantially fewer templates for technical reasons and were excluded from blood-rectal overlap analysis. A couple of rectal CDR3 clonotypes were detected in all ulcerative colitis patients and were not detected in any of the controls.

This clone was counted a single time. Its antigen is currently not known. No base quality information exists; no much larger clone differs at one position. Ulcerative colitis patients had received no immunosuppressive medication before the diagnostic colonoscopy. A blood sample was obtained concurrently with the colonoscopy. The Wizard kit (Promega) was used to extract genomic DNA from the blood and intestinal samples. The germline V end is reduced by 5 bases and the J end by 5 bases; junction bases left unmatched: 23. CDR1 is given as KGHSH and CDR2 as LQKENI, both from the germline V gene. The CDR3 contains 20 residues, cysteine and phenylalanine counted. Kept here is only the CDR3 DNA, which spans 60 bases and is read in frame from base 1.

This TCR was sampled from a girl under 18 with moderate ulcerative colitis. The rearranged segments are TRBV18 and TRBJ1-2, and TRBD1 aligns with 10 junction nucleotides. Sequencing was done on a sample of blood. The nucleotide sequence is TGTGCCAGCTCAAGACAGCGTACCGGGACAGGGGACTTCTTAGGGTATGGCTACACCTTC. This translates into CASSRQRTGTGDFLGYGYTF. Beyond the CDR3, the reference TRBV18 and TRBJ1-2 genes provide the residues; the full variable domain reads: NAGVMQNPRHLVRRRGQEARLRCSPMKGHSHVYWYRQLPEEGLKFMVYLQKENIIDESGMPKERFSAEFPKEGPSILRIQQVVRGDSAAYFCASSRQRTGTGDFLGYGYTFGSGTRLTVV.